Listed below are T cell receptor beta chains from one sample, sequenced in a study of cytomegalovirus exposure and HLA in healthy donors. Clones were sequenced by immunoSEQ multiplex PCR, and TCRdb holds only the in-frame ones, with some missing. The data hold about 87,000 clones, with roughly 8.2% observed a single time. The sample was PBMCs. These receptors were collected from a man in his fifties in good health and CMV-seronegative. The CDR3 runs from the conserved cysteine through the conserved F or W.

V gene: TRBV18; J gene: TRBJ2-1; CDR3 length: 15; CDR3 protein: CASSPRGGPLVEQFF
V gene: TRBV5-1; J gene: TRBJ1-1; CDR3 length: 14; CDR3 protein: CASSSGQDNTEAFF
V gene: TRBV5-6; J gene: TRBJ2-7; CDR3 length: 13; CDR3 protein: CARSFWGAYEQYF
V gene: TRBV5-6; J gene: TRBJ2-7; CDR3 length: 14; CDR3 protein: CASSFTGQSYEQYF
V gene: TRBV9; J gene: TRBJ1-2; CDR3 length: 13; CDR3 protein: CASSAGQANGYTF
V gene: TRBV6-1; J gene: TRBJ1-1; CDR3 length: 13; CDR3 protein: CASSEVANTEAFF
V gene: TRBV28; J gene: TRBJ2-7; CDR3 length: 13; CDR3 protein: CASSFNYKDEQYF
V gene: TRBV5-4; J gene: TRBJ1-1; CDR3 length: 14; CDR3 protein: CASSLGDWDTEAFF
V gene: TRBV19; J gene: TRBJ2-3; CDR3 length: 12; CDR3 protein: CASSTSNVVEYF
V gene: TRBV28; J gene: TRBJ2-2; CDR3 length: 15; CDR3 protein: CASSLTPPNTGELFF
V gene: TRBV7-9; J gene: TRBJ2-2; CDR3 length: 16; CDR3 protein: CASSSSKRKDTGELFF
V gene: TRBV6-1; J gene: TRBJ2-2; CDR3 length: 13; CDR3 protein: CASSEMATGELFF
V gene: TRBV19; J gene: TRBJ2-1; CDR3 length: 15; CDR3 protein: CASRIDPREYNEQFF
V gene: TRBV19; J gene: TRBJ2-3; CDR3 length: 16; CDR3 protein: CASTPTLAGTSDTQYF
V gene: TRBV5-4; J gene: TRBJ2-7; CDR3 length: 15; CDR3 protein: CASSSSRGETYEQYF
V gene: TRBV10-1; J gene: TRBJ1-2; CDR3 length: 13; CDR3 protein: CASTHRRNYGYTF
V gene: TRBV19; J gene: TRBJ1-4; CDR3 length: 12; CDR3 protein: CASRQYNEKLFF
V gene: TRBV2; J gene: TRBJ2-7; CDR3 length: 15; CDR3 protein: CASSGEDRGRVQQYF
V gene: TRBV5-1; J gene: TRBJ1-4; CDR3 length: 14; CDR3 protein: CASSLEEGRKKLFF
V gene: TRBV5-6; J gene: TRBJ2-1; CDR3 length: 17; CDR3 protein: CASSLEEGSGTYNEQFF
V gene: TRBV28; J gene: TRBJ1-1; CDR3 length: 11; CDR3 protein: CASRLNTEAFF
V gene: TRBV7-7; J gene: TRBJ2-2; CDR3 length: 15; CDR3 protein: CASSTGQGNTGELFF
V gene: TRBV7-2; J gene: TRBJ1-5; CDR3 length: 15; CDR3 protein: CASSIGMGSNQPQHF